These 27 T cell receptor beta chains were sequenced from one sample in a study of cytomegalovirus exposure and HLA in healthy donors. Researchers ran the PCR with 60 Vbeta and 13 Jbeta primers. Sequencing was performed with immunoSEQ multiplex PCR; in TCRdb, only in-frame clones are kept and a portion is missing. Found here are roughly 200,000 clones, more than 60% of them singletons; the top ten hold roughly 1.6%. Sequencing was carried out using PBMCs. All receptors come from a man aged 45-65 years in good health and CMV-seronegative.

The rearrangement joins TRBV5-1 to TRBJ1-2; D ambiguous. There are 12 residues in the CDR3. The germline CDR1 and CDR2 sequences are SGHRS and YFSETQ. Trimming removed 0 bases at V and 8 bases at J, with 8 bases between. This CDR3 is CASSLGEAGYTF. CDR3 nucleotide sequence: TGCGCCAGCAGCTTGGGGGAGGCCGGCTACACCTTC.

The chain carries TRBV19 and TRBJ1-2; no clear D. Deletions cut 3 bases from V and 0 bases from J, with 8 bases between. The length of the CDR3 is 14 residues. CDR1 is LNHDA and CDR2 is SQIVND in the germline V gene (reference sequence). CDR3 region: CASSMRQTNYGYTF. The CDR3 DNA is TGTGCCAGTAGTATGCGACAAACTAACTATGGCTACACCTTC.

The V and J genes are TRBV5-6 and TRBJ2-5, with D perhaps TRBD2 (6 bases). Trimming left V 4 bases short and J 5 bases short, with 15 bases between. There are 14 residues in the CDR3. The V gene's germline CDR1 is SGHDT and CDR2 YYEEEE. This CDR3 is CASSPTGVSETQYF. The CDR3, as DNA: TGTGCCAGCAGCCCCACGGGGGTATCGGAGACCCAGTACTTC. The whole variable domain, remainder taken from reference TRBV5-6 and TRBJ2-5, is DAGVTQSPTHLIKTRGQQVTLRCSPKSGHDTVSWYQQALGQGPQFIFQYYEEEERQRGNFPDRFSGHQFPNYSSELNVNALLLGDSALYLCASSPTGVSETQYFGPGTRLLVL.

The chain links TRBV7-9 to TRBJ2-7, with TRBD2 identical over 7 bases. V shed 5 bases and J 7 bases; nucleotides not matched to a gene: 11. This CDR3 is 14 amino acids long. Germline V gene sequence: CDR1 SEHNR, CDR2 FQNEAQ (reference sequence). Written as DNA, the CDR3 is TGTGCCAGCAGCGCACCGGGGGGACCTGGAGAGCAGTACTTC. As protein: CASSAPGGPGEQYF.

In DNA form, the CDR3 reads TGTGCCAGCAGCTTGGTAGGGACAGGGAGGGAAGAAAAACTGTTTTTT. The encoded protein is CASSLVGTGREEKLFF. The V and J genes are TRBV5-5 and TRBJ1-4; the match to TRBD1 covers 9 bases. V shed 0 bases, J shed 8 bases, and the junction held 8 bases outside the gene matches. The germline V gene has CDR1 SGHKS and CDR2 YYEKEE (reference sequence). The CDR3 sequence is 16 residues long.

This rearrangement joins TRBV6-1 to TRBJ2-4; D gene unclear. The V gene's germline CDR1 is MNHNS and CDR2 SASEGT. The CDR3 spans 18 residues. Trimming took 3 bases from V and 0 from J, leaving 18 bases between them. The CDR3, as DNA: TGTGCCAGCAGTGATCTGGCTTTACTACACCTAGCCAAAAACATTCAGTACTTC. Protein product: CASSDLALLHLAKNIQYF.

This clone has only a few counts. The sample holds other DNA sequences that translate to the same CDR3. CDR3 sequence: CASSPGLAGYEQYF. Here the CDR3 DNA reads TGTGCCAGCAGTCCTGGACTAGCTGGGTACGAGCAGTACTTC. The rearrangement joins TRBV27 to TRBJ2-7, with 8 bases that match TRBD2. The trim removed 5 bases at V and 4 bases at J, leaving 7 bases unmatched. CDR3 size: 14 residues. Germline CDR1 is MNHEY and CDR2 is SMNVEV (reference sequence).

The rearrangement uses TRBV9 and TRBJ2-5, with 10 nucleotides matching TRBD2. Germline assignment: CDR1 SGDLS and CDR2 YYNGEE. CDR3 size: 15 residues. With 3 bases clipped from V and 2 bases from J, the junction kept 4 bases outside the gene matches. In nucleotides, the CDR3 is TGTGCCAGCAGCGCTAGCGGGAGTAATCAAGAGACCCAGTACTTC. It yields the protein CASSASGSNQETQYF.

A word on this clone: Sequence at one end of the junction differs from germline and may be a read error. The chain combines TRBV2 with TRBJ2-6, with a weak D call TRBD1 (5 bases). This CDR3 is built from 17 residues. Germline CDR1 reads SNHLY; CDR2 reads FYNNEI. The CDR3: CASMGGQGISGANGLTF. CDR3 coding DNA: TGTGCCAGCATGGGTGGGCAGGGCATCTCTGGGGCCAACGGCCTGACTTTC.

This clone was detected only a few times. This chain uses TRBV5-6 with TRBJ2-5; a weak D match, TRBD2 (5 bases). Germline-derived CDR1 and CDR2 are SGHDT and YYEEEE. V was pared by 2 bases and J by 0 bases, with 11 bases between. This CDR3 region has 15 residues. The CDR3 DNA reads TGTGCCAGCAGCTTCCCTGTAGCGCACCAAGAGACCCAGTACTTC. It translates to CASSFPVAHQETQYF.

The gene calls are TRBV27 and TRBJ2-5; the match to TRBD2 covers 14 bases. The CDR3 spans 18 residues. Germline trimming cut 6 bases from V and 4 bases from J; bases unmatched to any gene: 13. CDR1 and CDR2 (germline): MNHEY, SMNVEV (reference sequence). The CDR3 coding sequence is TGTGCCAGCAGCCGAACCCCCGGGACTAGCGGGAGAGGAGAGACCCAGTACTTC. Protein product: CASSRTPGTSGRGETQYF.

This clone was seen only a few times. V and J are TRBV30 and TRBJ1-1; no definite D call. V lost 7 bases and J lost 11, with 17 bases in between. The CDR3 covers 11 residues. Looked up from germline, CDR1 is GTSNPN and CDR2 is SVGIG (reference sequence). The CDR3 nucleotides read TGTGCCTATACGGACGGCGGGTGGGCTTTCTTT. Translating gives CAYTDGGWAFF.

The chain recombines TRBV11-2 with TRBJ2-7, with D hard to call. This CDR3 is built from 14 residues. CDR1 is SGHAT, CDR2 FQNNGV, per germline. V lost 1 base and J lost 2, with 9 bases in between. As DNA, the CDR3 is TGTGCCAGCAGCTTAGGCGGTCCTACCTACGAGCAGTACTTC. Amino acid sequence: CASSLGGPTYEQYF.

The rearrangement links TRBV6-5 to TRBJ2-7, with D maybe TRBD1 (6 bases). V lost 0 bases to trimming and J lost 0 bases, with 12 bases between them. From germline, CDR1 is MNHEY and CDR2 SVGAGI. The CDR3 consists of 16 residues. This CDR3 is CASSYSYREDSYEQYF. Here the CDR3 DNA reads TGTGCCAGCAGTTACTCTTACAGGGAAGACTCCTACGAGCAGTACTTC.

This chain links TRBV29-1 with TRBJ2-1; 10 nucleotides line up with TRBD2. The CDR3 is made up of 13 amino acids. Germline CDR1 is SQVTM and CDR2 is ANQGSEA. The CDR3 coding sequence is TGCAGTACTAGCGGGATCTCCTACAATGAGCAGTTCTTC. It encodes CSTSGISYNEQFF.

The genes are TRBV7-9 and TRBJ2-3, with TRBD2 identical over 10 bases. This CDR3 spans 16 amino acids. Trimming removed 2 bases from V and 5 bases from J; junction bases left unmatched: 7. The V gene's germline CDR1 is SEHNR and CDR2 FQNEAQ (reference sequence). The CDR3 protein is CASSLRAGGPVDTQYF. For the CDR3, the DNA is TGTGCCAGCAGCTTAAGAGCGGGAGGGCCTGTAGATACGCAGTATTTT.

The chain couples TRBV30 to TRBJ2-3; 9 bases are shared with TRBD2. The CDR3 has 15 residues. Germline assignment: CDR1 GTSNPN and CDR2 SVGIG (reference sequence). J gave up 1 base and V 3 bases, and 5 bases lay outside the gene matches. DNA for the CDR3: TGTGCCTGGAGCGTTAGCGGGAGAGGCACAGATACGCAGTATTTT. It translates to CAWSVSGRGTDTQYF.

The chain uses TRBV27 and TRBJ2-2, with D possibly being TRBD2 (6 bases). Trimming took off 0 bases at V and 5 bases at J, with 16 bases between the two ends. The germline gives CDR1 MNHEY, CDR2 SMNVEV (reference sequence). There are 17 residues in the CDR3. The CDR3 loop reads CASSLSGVGGVTGELFF. The CDR3 DNA reads as TGTGCCAGCAGTTTATCAGGGGTAGGCGGGGTTACCGGGGAGCTGTTTTTT.

The gene calls are TRBV27 and TRBJ2-4; 7 nucleotides line up with TRBD1. V lost 6 bases and J lost 1; bases outside the gene matches: 12. The length of the CDR3 is 17 residues. Looked up from germline, CDR1 is MNHEY and CDR2 is SMNVEV (reference sequence). CDR3 region: CASSLYIGRGAKNIQYF. In DNA form, the CDR3 reads TGTGCCAGCAGCCTATACATAGGCAGGGGGGCCAAAAACATTCAGTACTTC.

This clone was counted once. The chain joins TRBV7-9 to TRBJ2-5; maybe TRBD1 (6 bases). The germline V and J ends were trimmed by 5 bases and 2 bases, with 18 bases remaining between them. The CDR3 has 16 residues. CDR1 is SEHNR and CDR2 is FQNEAQ in the germline V gene (reference sequence). The CDR3 sequence is CASSASSRGPQETQYF. Here the CDR3 DNA reads TGTGCCAGCAGCGCCTCTTCCAGGGGCCCTCAAGAGACCCAGTACTTC.

The J gene is TRBJ2-1, the V gene TRBV29-1, with 10 positions matching TRBD1. V dropped 5 bases and J dropped 3; count of bases not matched to a gene: 4. Germline V CDR1 and CDR2: SQVTM, ANQGSEA. The CDR3 is made up of 14 amino acids. CDR3 protein: CSVTGTGVYNEQFF. The CDR3 coding sequence is TGCAGCGTTACCGGGACAGGGGTCTACAATGAGCAGTTCTTC.

V gene TRBV7-9 combines with J gene TRBJ2-1; TRBD2 matches at 8 bases. CDR1 and CDR2 from the germline V gene are SEHNR and FQNEAQ (reference sequence). The CDR3 runs to 16 residues. Unmatched junction bases numbered 11, after V lost 4 bases and J lost 6 bases. DNA for the CDR3: TGTGCCAGCAGCTCCTTAGCGGGAAGGGCAAGCAATGAGCAGTTCTTC. Protein sequence: CASSSLAGRASNEQFF.

The CDR3 sequence: CASRPLAGSTNEQFF. The CDR3 DNA follows: TGTGCCAGCAGGCCACTAGCGGGAAGCACTAATGAGCAGTTCTTC. This chain links TRBV2 with TRBJ2-1, with TRBD2 matching over 10 bases. After removal of 6 bases from V and 7 bases from J, the junction contained 9 bases not matched to a gene. The CDR3 is 15 amino acids. From germline, CDR1 is SNHLY and CDR2 FYNNEI.

The chain is built from TRBV19 and TRBJ2-7; maybe TRBD1 (6 bases). Germline CDR1 LNHDA, CDR2 SQIVND (reference sequence). The CDR3 runs 15 residues. Trimming removed 5 bases at V and 3 bases at J, with 17 bases between. CDR3 in DNA: TGTGCCAGTAGTCTCGAACAGGGCAATATCTACGAGCAGTACTTC. Translating gives CASSLEQGNIYEQYF.

The J gene is TRBJ2-7, the V gene TRBV27, with TRBD1 matching over 7 bases. V was pared by 1 base and J by 5 bases, with 5 bases of the junction left unmatched. Germline CDR1 reads MNHEY; CDR2 reads SMNVEV (reference sequence). There are 14 residues in the CDR3. In nucleotides, the CDR3 is TGTGCCAGCAGTTTATGGCCAGGGGGAAACGAGCAGTACTTC. This gives the protein CASSLWPGGNEQYF.

The chain carries TRBV28 and TRBJ2-1; 7 nucleotides match TRBD2. From germline, CDR1 is MDHEN and CDR2 SYDVKM. With V trimmed by 6 bases and J by 2 bases, 10 bases remained unmatched. CDR3 length: 16 amino acids. The CDR3 DNA reads TGTGCCAGCAGCCCCCGTTCGGGAGGCGCCTACAATGAGCAGTTCTTC. This translates into CASSPRSGGAYNEQFF.

The V and J genes are TRBV28 and TRBJ2-2, with 8 bases fitting TRBD2. V dropped 5 bases and J dropped 6; count of bases not matched to a gene: 8. Germline CDR1 reads MDHEN; CDR2 reads SYDVKM. The CDR3 spans 15 residues. This CDR3 is CASSPGGETSGELFF. The CDR3 coding sequence is TGTGCCAGCAGTCCGGGGGGGGAAACCTCCGGGGAGCTGTTTTTT.